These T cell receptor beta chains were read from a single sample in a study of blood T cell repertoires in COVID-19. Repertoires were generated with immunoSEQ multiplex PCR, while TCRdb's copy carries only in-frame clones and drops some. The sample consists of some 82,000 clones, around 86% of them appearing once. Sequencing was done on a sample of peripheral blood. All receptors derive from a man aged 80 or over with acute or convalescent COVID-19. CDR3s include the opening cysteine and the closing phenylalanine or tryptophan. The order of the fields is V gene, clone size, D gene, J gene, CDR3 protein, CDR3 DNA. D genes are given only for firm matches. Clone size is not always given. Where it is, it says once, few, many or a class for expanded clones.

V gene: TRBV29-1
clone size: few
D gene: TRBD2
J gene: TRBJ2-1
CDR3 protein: CSGLLAGGNEQFF
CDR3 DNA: TGCAGCGGGTTACTAGCGGGAGGGAATGAGCAGTTCTTC

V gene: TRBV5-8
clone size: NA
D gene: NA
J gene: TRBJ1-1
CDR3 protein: CASSFDRGLEAFF
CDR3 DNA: TGTGCCAGCAGCTTTGATAGAGGGCTTGAAGCTTTCTTT

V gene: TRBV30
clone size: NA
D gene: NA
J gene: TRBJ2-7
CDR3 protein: CAWSPTGNEQYF
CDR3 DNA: TGTGCCTGGAGTCCTACAGGGAACGAGCAGTACTTC

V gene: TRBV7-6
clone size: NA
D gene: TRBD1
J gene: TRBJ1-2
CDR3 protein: CASSLLGTGTEGYTF
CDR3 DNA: TGTGCCAGCAGCTTATTAGGTACAGGGACAGAGGGCTACACCTTC

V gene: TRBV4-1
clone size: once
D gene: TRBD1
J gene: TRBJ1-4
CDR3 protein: CASSLSTGGYEKLFF
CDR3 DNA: TGCGCCAGCAGCTTAAGTACAGGGGGTTATGAAAAACTGTTTTTT

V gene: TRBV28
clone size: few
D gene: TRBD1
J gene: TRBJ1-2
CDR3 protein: CASSSGQGYGYTF
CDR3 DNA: TGTGCCAGCAGTTCGGGACAGGGTTATGGCTACACCTTC

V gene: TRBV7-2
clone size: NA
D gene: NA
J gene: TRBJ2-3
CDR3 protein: CASSTGPGPDTQYF
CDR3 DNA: TGTGCCAGCAGCACAGGCCCAGGCCCAGATACGCAGTATTTT

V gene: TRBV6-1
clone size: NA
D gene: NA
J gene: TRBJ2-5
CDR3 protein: CASSEVQETQYF
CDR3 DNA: TGTGCCAGCAGTGAAGTACAAGAGACCCAGTACTTC

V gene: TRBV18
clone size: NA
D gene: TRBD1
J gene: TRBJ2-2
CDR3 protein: CASSPNTGVTGELFF
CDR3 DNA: TGTGCCAGCTCACCTAATACAGGGGTCACCGGGGAGCTGTTTTTT

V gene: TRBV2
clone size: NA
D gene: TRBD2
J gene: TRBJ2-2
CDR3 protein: CASSTSGSDGELFF
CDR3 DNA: TGTGCCAGCAGCACCAGCGGGAGTGACGGGGAGCTGTTTTTT